The 22 T cell receptor beta chains listed next were all sequenced from one sample in a study of T cell responses to AZD1222 COVID-19 vaccine. Here immunoSEQ multiplex PCR was the method, and the copy in TCRdb shows in-frame clones only, minus some. This table holds 100,000 to 150,000 clones, less than 95% found once. The specimen comprised peripheral blood, sampled on day 0 of MenACWY control vaccination. These receptors came from an adult in good health.

V gene TRBV9 combines with J gene TRBJ1-2, with D hard to call. CDR1 and CDR2 (germline): SGDLS, YYNGEE. The CDR3 is 13 amino acids. Trimming shortened V by 2 bases and J by 7 bases, and 12 bases separated the two germline ends. CDR3 loop: CASSVALSFGYTF. The CDR3 DNA reads TGTGCCAGCAGCGTCGCCCTTAGTTTTGGCTACACCTTC.

In this sample, this clone turned up a few times. This chain connects TRBV21-1 to TRBJ2-7; the table's D call TRBD1 went unverified against the DNA. TRBV21-1 is a listed pseudogene. The CDR3 is 17 amino acids. As DNA, the CDR3 is TGTGCCAGCAGCAAAGATTTGTCCAGATCCCCCTCCTACGAGCAGTACGTC. Its protein product is CASSKDLSRSPSYEQYV.

A single count supports this clone. The junction differs from germline at one of its ends, possibly a read error. The chain recombines TRBV6-5 with TRBJ2-1, with 8 bases matching TRBD2. Germline V gene lookup returns CDR1 MNHEY and CDR2 SVGAGI. The CDR3 length is 16 residues. The CDR3 sequence is CASSSLLRGAYKEQFF. Here the CDR3 DNA reads TGTGCCAGCAGTTCCCTCTTGCGGGGGGCCTACAAGGAGCAGTTCTTC.

V usage is TRBV4-3 and J usage is TRBJ1-2, with a possible D match to TRBD1 (6 bases). Germline-derived CDR1 and CDR2 are LGHNA and YSLEER. The CDR3 spans 15 residues. V lost 5 bases and J 2 bases, leaving 15 bases between the germline ends. CDR3 nucleotides: TGCGCCAGCAGCGGACAGACAACAATGAACTATGGCTACACCTTC. Translating it yields CASSGQTTMNYGYTF.

The rearrangement links TRBV7-3 to TRBJ2-1, with 7 bases matching TRBD1. This CDR3 region has 17 residues. V lost 5 bases, J lost 3 bases, and 13 bases stayed unmatched. Germline V gene sequence: CDR1 SGHTA, CDR2 FQGTGA. CDR3 DNA: TGTGCCAGCAGCCTACCTTCGGTTGACAGGGTCTACAATGAGCAGTTCTTC. Translation: CASSLPSVDRVYNEQFF.

The table lists this clone with a few counts. The chain joins TRBV18 to TRBJ1-2, with D unresolved. This CDR3 has 14 residues. Germline V gene lookup returns CDR1 KGHSH and CDR2 LQKENI. V was trimmed by 0 bases and J by 2 bases, leaving 7 bases between them. The CDR3 spells CASSPPTQNYGYTF. As DNA, the CDR3 is TGTGCCAGCTCACCACCAACTCAGAACTATGGCTACACCTTC.

The V and J genes are TRBV27 and TRBJ1-1, with 8 bases lining up with TRBD1. Germline V gene lookup returns CDR1 MNHEY and CDR2 SMNVEV (reference sequence). CDR3 length equals 16 residues. The junction had 11 bases not matched to a gene; V was cut back by 4 bases and J by 4 bases. The CDR3, as DNA: TGTGCCAGCAGTTACACCCCCAGGGGGCTAAGCACTGAAGCTTTCTTT. It yields the protein CASSYTPRGLSTEAFF.

CDR3 amino acids: CASSLASGGSADTQYF. The DNA of the CDR3 is TGTGCCAGCAGCTTAGCTAGCGGGGGAAGCGCAGATACGCAGTATTTT. V usage is TRBV11-2 and J usage is TRBJ2-3, with TRBD2 matching 10 bases. Germline CDR1 is SGHAT and CDR2 is FQNNGV. The CDR3 extends over 16 amino acids. J lost 4 bases, V lost 1 base, and 5 bases had no gene match.

The chain employs TRBV24-1 and TRBJ1-2, with 7 bases matching TRBD1. V shed 3 bases and J 4 bases; nucleotides not matched to a gene: 4. This CDR3 has 14 amino acids. CDR1 and CDR2 (germline): KGHDR, SFDVKD. This CDR3 reads CATSDAGQPYGYTF. The CDR3 DNA sequence: TGTGCCACCAGTGATGCGGGACAGCCCTATGGCTACACCTTC.

The chain links TRBV6-2 or TRBV6-3 to TRBJ1-2; 7 nucleotides match TRBD1. Trimming cost V 4 bases and J 5 bases; bases outside gene matches: 4. This CDR3 contains 13 residues. The germline V gene has CDR1 MNHEY and CDR2 SVGEGT. CDR3 DNA sequence: TGTGCCAGCAGTTTTGACAGGGTATATGGCTACACCTTC. Translation: CASSFDRVYGYTF.

The V gene is TRBV5-4, the J gene TRBJ2-7; 8 bases line up with TRBD1. The CDR3 extends over 14 amino acids. V gave up 4 bases and J gave up 4 bases; unmatched junction bases: 7. CDR1 is SGHNT and CDR2 is YYREEE in the germline V gene (reference sequence). CDR3 protein: CASSPGQGPYEQYF. The CDR3 nucleotides are TGTGCCAGCAGCCCAGGACAGGGCCCTTACGAGCAGTACTTC.

CDR3 residues: CASSFEVRVGNTIYF. For the CDR3, the DNA is TGTGCCAGCAGCTTTGAGGTCAGGGTTGGAAACACCATATATTTT. The chain joins TRBV7-2 to TRBJ1-3, with D possibly TRBD1 on 5 matching bases. The germline V gene encodes CDR1 SGHTA and CDR2 FQGNSA. This CDR3 has 15 amino acids. V lost 3 bases to trimming and J lost 3 bases, with 12 bases between them.

The V gene is TRBV7-6, the J gene TRBJ2-3; D perhaps matches TRBD2 (7 bases). Germline V gives CDR1 SGHVS, CDR2 FNYEAQ. CDR3 size: 15 residues. Trimming pared 1 base from V and 1 base from J, leaving 9 bases between. CDR3 sequence: CASSLGGGRTDTQYF. The CDR3 region has the DNA TGTGCCAGCAGCTTAGGGGGGGGCCGCACAGATACGCAGTATTTT.

V gene TRBV6-1 combines with J gene TRBJ2-5; 12 bases align to TRBD2. V dropped 4 bases and J dropped 1; count of bases not matched to a gene: 4. CDR3 length: 16 residues. From germline, CDR1 is MNHNS and CDR2 SASEGT. The CDR3 loop reads CASSASSGGAQETQYF. The CDR3 nucleotides are TGTGCCAGCAGTGCGTCTAGCGGGGGGGCCCAAGAGACCCAGTACTTC.

The CDR3 loop is CASSLRPAGGPYTDTQYF. Here the CDR3 DNA reads TGTGCCAGCAGCTTACGGCCGGCGGGGGGACCTTACACAGATACGCAGTATTTT. V is TRBV7-2 and J is TRBJ2-3, with 8 bases aligning to TRBD2. Looked up from germline, CDR1 is SGHTA and CDR2 is FQGNSA. The CDR3 has 18 residues. V was clipped by 2 bases and J by 2 bases; unmatched bases: 12.

The chain employs TRBV3-1 (or the pseudogene TRBV3-2) and TRBJ2-5; D might be TRBD1 (6 bases). Per the germline V gene, CDR1 is LGHDT and CDR2 is YNNKEL (reference sequence). The CDR3 sequence is 17 residues long. Trimming shortened V by 1 base and J by 1 base, and 16 bases separated the two germline ends. This chain's CDR3 is CASSQGLQGPRQETQYF. The CDR3 DNA sequence: TGTGCCAGCAGCCAAGGCCTCCAGGGGCCCCGCCAAGAGACCCAGTACTTC.

The rearrangement uses TRBV7-9 and TRBJ2-2, with D possibly TRBD1 on 6 matching bases. Germline V CDR1 and CDR2: SEHNR, FQNEAQ (reference sequence). V was cut by 5 bases and J by 5 bases, with 9 bases left in between. This CDR3 has 13 amino acids. CDR3 DNA sequence: TGTGCCAGCAGCCGGACAGTAACCGGGGAGCTGTTTTTT. Protein product: CASSRTVTGELFF.

V usage is TRBV2 and J usage is TRBJ1-2; 7 bases are a match to TRBD1. The germline V gene encodes CDR1 SNHLY and CDR2 FYNNEI. The CDR3 runs to 14 residues. J gave up 4 bases and V 5 bases, and 7 bases lay outside the gene matches. The CDR3 sequence is CASSSDRASYGYTF. The DNA of the CDR3 is TGTGCCAGCAGTTCTGACAGGGCTAGCTATGGCTACACCTTC.

V and J are TRBV4-1 and TRBJ2-3; TRBD2 matches at 10 bases. The CDR3 loop spans 18 amino acids. The germline V gene has CDR1 MGHRA and CDR2 YSYEKL. V shed 2 bases and J 2 bases; nucleotides not matched to a gene: 10. This CDR3 reads CASSQTPRTSGYTDTQYF. The CDR3 coding sequence is TGCGCCAGCAGCCAAACCCCCCGGACTAGCGGATACACAGATACGCAGTATTTT.

The chain links TRBV10-3 to TRBJ2-7, with 15 bases matching TRBD2. The CDR3 totals 16 residues. The germline V gene has CDR1 ENHRY and CDR2 SYGVKD. With 1 base clipped from V and 6 bases from J, the junction kept 4 bases outside the gene matches. CDR3 in DNA: TGTGCCATCAGTGAGTTAGGGACTAGCGGGGGGTCCGAGCAGTACGTC. It codes for CAISELGTSGGSEQYV.

J is TRBJ2-3 and V is TRBV28; 9 nucleotides line up with TRBD1. Germline V CDR1 and CDR2: MDHEN, SYDVKM. Unmatched junction bases numbered 5, after V lost 0 bases and J lost 1 base. This CDR3 is 17 amino acids long. As DNA, the CDR3 is TGTGCCAGCAGTTTATGGGGCACAGGGGGCGGCACAGATACGCAGTATTTT. Translated, it gives CASSLWGTGGGTDTQYF. Variable domain in full (rest from reference TRBV28 and TRBJ2-3): DVKVTQSSRYLVKRTGEKVFLECVQDMDHENMFWYRQDPGLGLRLIYFSYDVKMKEKGDIPEGYSVSREKKERFSLILESASTNQTSMYLCASSLWGTGGGTDTQYFGPGTRLTVL.

The chain links TRBV3-1 (or the pseudogene TRBV3-2) to TRBJ2-3; 8 bases fit TRBD2. This CDR3 is 15 amino acids long. Germline lookup yields CDR1 LGHDT and CDR2 YNNKEL (reference sequence). Trimming removed 4 bases from V and 1 base from J; junction bases left unmatched: 4. The CDR3 protein is CASSLPGLGTDTQYF. DNA of the CDR3: TGTGCCAGCAGCCTGCCGGGACTAGGCACAGATACGCAGTATTTT.